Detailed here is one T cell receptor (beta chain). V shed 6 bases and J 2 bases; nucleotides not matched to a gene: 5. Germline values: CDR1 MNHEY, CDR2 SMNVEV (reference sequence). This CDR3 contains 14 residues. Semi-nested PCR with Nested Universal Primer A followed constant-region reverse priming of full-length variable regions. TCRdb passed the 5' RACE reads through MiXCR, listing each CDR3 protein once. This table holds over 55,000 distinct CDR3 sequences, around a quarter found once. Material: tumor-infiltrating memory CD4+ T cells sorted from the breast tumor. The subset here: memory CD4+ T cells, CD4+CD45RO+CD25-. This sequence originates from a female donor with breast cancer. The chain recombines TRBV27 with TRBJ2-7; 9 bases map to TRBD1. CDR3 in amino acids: CASSGQGPPYEQYF. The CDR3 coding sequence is TGTGCCAGCAGCGGACAGGGGCCCCCCTACGAGCAGTACTTC.